Below are 25 T cell receptor beta chains sequenced from a single sample in a study of cytomegalovirus exposure and HLA in healthy donors. The protocol was immunoSEQ multiplex PCR, while the TCRdb copy is restricted to in-frame clones and leaves out a portion. In the table there are just under 75,000 clones, 85% to 95% of which are singletons. Source material: PBMCs. Receptors were obtained from a woman between 18 and 29 years old in good health and CMV-seropositive.

The V gene is TRBV30, the J gene TRBJ1-1; maybe TRBD1 (5 bases). The CDR3 has 11 amino acids. Per the germline V gene, CDR1 is GTSNPN and CDR2 is SVGIG (reference sequence). Trimming left V 4 bases short and J 6 bases short, with 9 bases between. The CDR3 DNA sequence: TGTGCCTGGACTGCAGGGCCTGAAGCTTTCTTT. This codes for CAWTAGPEAFF.

This clone was detected only once. The chain uses TRBV27 and TRBJ1-1, with TRBD1 identical over 9 bases. Per the germline V gene, CDR1 is MNHEY and CDR2 is SMNVEV (reference sequence). The CDR3 length is 15 residues. After removal of 3 bases from V and 5 bases from J, the junction contained 7 bases not matched to a gene. The CDR3 region is CASSFMGQGKTEAFF. For the CDR3, the DNA is TGTGCCAGCAGTTTTATGGGACAGGGAAAGACTGAAGCTTTCTTT.

The chain has TRBV9 and TRBJ2-7, with TRBD2 matching 8 bases. Per the germline V gene, CDR1 is SGDLS and CDR2 is YYNGEE. The CDR3 length is 16 residues. V lost 4 bases and J lost 3; bases outside the gene matches: 12. This chain's CDR3 is CASSSEPISGSYEQYF. As DNA, the CDR3 is TGTGCCAGCAGCTCCGAACCTATAAGCGGGAGCTACGAGCAGTACTTC. The whole variable domain, filled in from reference TRBV9 and TRBJ2-7, reads DSGVTQTPKHLITATGQRVTLRCSPRSGDLSVYWYQQSLDQGLQFLIQYYNGEERAKGNILERFSAQQFPDLHSELNLSSLELGDSALYFCASSSEPISGSYEQYFGPGTRLTVT.

This clone occurred a few times. The chain recombines TRBV4-1 with TRBJ2-3, with TRBD1 matching 7 bases. V shed 4 bases and J 4 bases; nucleotides not matched to a gene: 8. The germline gives CDR1 MGHRA, CDR2 YSYEKL. CDR3 length equals 15 residues. The chain's CDR3 is CASSPDRADSDTQYF. The CDR3, as DNA: TGCGCCAGCAGCCCCGACAGGGCTGACTCAGATACGCAGTATTTT.

The V gene is TRBV7-9, the J gene TRBJ2-5, with D possibly matching TRBD2 (5 bases). CDR3 size: 13 residues. V was shortened by 5 bases and J by 2 bases, with 9 bases between the two germline ends. CDR1 SEHNR and CDR2 FQNEAQ come from the germline V gene (reference sequence). The CDR3 region is CASSTTIQETQYF. CDR3 DNA sequence: TGTGCCAGCAGCACGACTATTCAAGAGACCCAGTACTTC.

V and J are TRBV5-6 and TRBJ2-3; TRBD2 might be the D (6 bases). Trimming left V 4 bases short and J 2 bases short, with 14 bases between. CDR1 is SGHDT, CDR2 YYEEEE, per germline. This CDR3 is 15 amino acids long. In DNA, the CDR3 is TGTGCCAGCAGCCCCGGGCGGGGATACACAGATACGCAGTATTTT. Residues: CASSPGRGYTDTQYF.

The chain combines TRBV7-6 with TRBJ2-3; D ambiguous. Germline CDR1 SGHVS, CDR2 FNYEAQ. V lost 3 bases and J 6 bases, leaving 7 bases between the germline ends. The CDR3 has 12 residues. CDR3 in DNA: TGTGCCAGCAGCTTCTTTTCGGATACGCAGTATTTT. Protein sequence: CASSFFSDTQYF.

This chain uses TRBV9 with TRBJ2-7; 13 bases are shared with TRBD2. From germline, CDR1 is SGDLS and CDR2 YYNGEE. With V trimmed by 4 bases and J by 6 bases, 10 bases remained unmatched. The CDR3 consists of 16 residues. CDR3 amino acids: CASSSGLAGAPGEQYF. CDR3 bases: TGTGCCAGCAGCTCCGGACTAGCGGGGGCACCGGGCGAGCAGTACTTC.

V is TRBV28 and J is TRBJ1-2, with no clear D. This CDR3 contains 13 residues. Per germline, CDR1 MDHEN and CDR2 SYDVKM. Trimming cost V 4 bases and J 5 bases, with 11 bases left between them. The CDR3, as DNA: TGTGCCAGCAGTTCCGAGCGGACGTATGGCTACACCTTC. Its protein product is CASSSERTYGYTF.

The chain joins TRBV11-1 to TRBJ2-1; 7 positions agree with TRBD2. This CDR3 has 17 amino acids. CDR1 and CDR2 (germline): SGHAT, FQDESV (reference sequence). Trimming at V came to 6 bases and at J to 4 bases, leaving 15 bases not matched to a gene. CDR3 DNA: TGTGCCAGCAGGGGTGGGAGGGTCCGCGATTTTTACAATGAGCAGTTCTTC. It translates to CASRGGRVRDFYNEQFF. The whole variable domain, filled in from reference TRBV11-1 and TRBJ2-1, reads EAEVAQSPRYKITEKSQAVAFWCDPISGHATLYWYRQILGQGPELLVQFQDESVVDDSQLPKDRFSAERLKGVDSTLKIQPAELGDSAMYLCASRGGRVRDFYNEQFFGPGTRLTVL.

V gene TRBV5-8 combines with J gene TRBJ2-1, with TRBD1 identical over 7 bases. Germline V gene data show CDR1 as SGHTS and CDR2 as YDEGEE. The CDR3 covers 14 residues. Losses at the gene ends were 9 bases for V and 4 bases for J; bases not matched to a gene: 10. CDR3 nucleotides: TGTGCCATGTCCCGGACAGGCCCTTACAATGAGCAGTTCTTC. Translating it yields CAMSRTGPYNEQFF.

This clone was seen just once. The chain joins TRBV25-1 to TRBJ2-3; maybe TRBD1 (5 bases). The CDR3 contains 16 residues. Per the germline V gene, CDR1 is MGHDK and CDR2 is SYGVNS. The V end was cut by 7 bases, the J end by 2 bases, with 19 bases between. CDR3 loop: CASTSPGRQPTDTQYF. The DNA for the CDR3 is TGTGCCAGCACCTCCCCGGGCCGACAGCCCACAGATACGCAGTATTTT.

Here the CDR3 reads CASSDLAGGVNEQFF. The CDR3 DNA reads as TGTGCCAGCAGCGATCTAGCGGGGGGTGTCAATGAGCAGTTCTTC. The genes are TRBV11-2 and TRBJ2-1, with 11 bases matching TRBD2. The germline gives CDR1 SGHAT, CDR2 FQNNGV. The CDR3 length is 15 residues. V shed 5 bases, J shed 6 bases, and the junction held 6 bases outside the gene matches.

The CDR3 reads CASHRSGTSGTDTQYF. CDR3 DNA sequence: TGTGCCAGTCACAGATCGGGGACTAGCGGGACAGATACGCAGTATTTT. The chain employs TRBV27 and TRBJ2-3; 12 bases agree with TRBD2. CDR1 and CDR2 (germline): MNHEY, SMNVEV (reference sequence). Unmatched junction bases numbered 10, after V lost 9 bases and J lost 3 bases. The CDR3 covers 16 residues.

Notes on this clone: This sample includes further DNA sequences coding for the same CDR3. The genes are TRBV6-1 and TRBJ2-3; TRBD1 matches 8 bases. Germline trimming cut 5 bases from V and 0 bases from J; bases unmatched to any gene: 4. The germline CDR1 and CDR2 sequences are MNHNS and SASEGT. This CDR3 comprises 15 residues. The CDR3 reads CASSHRDRSTDTQYF. In nucleotides, the CDR3 is TGTGCCAGCAGTCACCGGGACAGGAGCACAGATACGCAGTATTTT.

V is TRBV7-9 and J is TRBJ2-5, with D tentatively TRBD2 (7 bases). CDR1 and CDR2 (germline): SEHNR, FQNEAQ (reference sequence). The CDR3 covers 15 residues. V was trimmed by 5 bases and J by 6 bases, leaving 19 bases between them. CDR3 amino acids: CASSPATGGGKTQYF. The CDR3 nucleotides are TGTGCCAGCAGCCCGGCGACAGGCGGGGGTAAGACCCAGTACTTC.

The V call is TRBV19, the J call TRBJ2-4, with 11 nucleotides matching TRBD2. The trim removed 5 bases at V and 9 bases at J, leaving 6 bases unmatched. Per the germline V gene, CDR1 is LNHDA and CDR2 is SQIVND (reference sequence). This CDR3 region has 14 residues. The CDR3: CASSPWGTSGIQYF. DNA for the CDR3: TGTGCCAGTAGTCCCTGGGGGACTAGCGGCATTCAGTACTTC. Full variable domain (outside the CDR3, taken from reference TRBV19 and TRBJ2-4): DGGITQSPKYLFRKEGQNVTLSCEQNLNHDAMYWYRQDPGQGLRLIYYSQIVNDFQKGDIAEGYSVSREKKESFPLTVTSAQKNPTAFYLCASSPWGTSGIQYFGAGTRLSVL.

The V and J genes are TRBV25-1 and TRBJ2-1, with 7 bases fitting TRBD1. The trim removed 4 bases at V and 5 bases at J, leaving 2 bases unmatched. Per germline, CDR1 MGHDK and CDR2 SYGVNS. The CDR3 consists of 13 residues. The CDR3: CASSGDRDNEQFF. The DNA for the CDR3 is TGTGCCAGCAGTGGAGACAGGGACAATGAGCAGTTCTTC.

The chain has TRBV14 and TRBJ1-1, with D uncertain. This CDR3 has 16 residues. The V gene's germline CDR1 is SGHDN and CDR2 FVKESK. V lost 3 bases, J lost 1 base, and 15 bases lay in between. CDR3 in amino acids: CASSHLALGSNTEAFF. In DNA form, the CDR3 reads TGTGCCAGCAGCCATCTAGCCCTTGGCTCGAACACTGAAGCTTTCTTT.

The chain uses TRBV7-9 and TRBJ1-1; a weak D match, TRBD1 (5 bases). CDR1 and CDR2 from the germline V gene are SEHNR and FQNEAQ (reference sequence). CDR3 size: 14 residues. V was cut by 7 bases and J by 6 bases, with 18 bases left in between. CDR3 sequence (DNA): TGTGCCAGCAACAATGCAGGGTGGTCGGCTGAAGCTTTCTTT. Its translation is CASNNAGWSAEAFF.

This sequence joins TRBV2 and TRBJ1-1; perhaps TRBD1 as D (6 bases). Per germline, CDR1 SNHLY and CDR2 FYNNEI. With 6 bases removed from V and 0 bases from J, the gap between germline ends came to 8 bases. CDR3 length: 13 residues. The CDR3 sequence: CASRTGLNTEAFF. Written as DNA, the CDR3 is TGTGCCAGCAGGACAGGTTTGAACACTGAAGCTTTCTTT. Filled out from reference TRBV2 and TRBJ1-1, the complete variable domain reads EPEVTQTPSHQVTQMGQEVILRCVPISNHLYFYWYRQILGQKVEFLVSFYNNEISEKSEIFDDQFSVERPDGSNFTLKIRSTKLEDSAMYFCASRTGLNTEAFFGQGTRLTVV.

This clone was seen a single time. The chain is built from TRBV19 and TRBJ2-3, with D hard to call. Germline lookup yields CDR1 LNHDA and CDR2 SQIVND (reference sequence). V gave up 3 bases and J gave up 4 bases, with 11 bases separating them. The CDR3 length is 14 residues. The CDR3 reads CASSISRGADTQYF. CDR3 DNA sequence: TGTGCCAGTAGTATTTCTAGAGGAGCAGATACGCAGTATTTT.

This clone has just one count. This chain uses TRBV18 with TRBJ2-1; TRBD2 matches at 10 bases. The V gene end was trimmed by 6 bases and the J gene end by 5 bases; junction bases not matched to a gene: 13. Germline CDR1 reads KGHSH; CDR2 reads LQKENI. CDR3 length: 17 residues. The DNA of the CDR3 is TGTGCCAGCTCCGTATACCAGTCTAGCGGGAGTCACAATGAGCAGTTCTTC. This translates into CASSVYQSSGSHNEQFF.

The V call is TRBV30, the J call TRBJ1-2; D not resolved. CDR1 and CDR2 (germline): GTSNPN, SVGIG (reference sequence). Trimming left V 3 bases short and J 2 bases short, with 10 bases between. The CDR3 extends over 13 amino acids. The CDR3 loop reads CAWRVARNYGYTF. The CDR3 nucleotides read TGTGCCTGGAGAGTTGCCAGGAACTATGGCTACACCTTC.

V usage is TRBV5-1 and J usage is TRBJ1-3; TRBD1 agrees at 7 bases. The V and J ends lost 1 base and 2 bases, in that order; junction bases with no gene match: 6. The germline gives CDR1 SGHRS, CDR2 YFSETQ. The length of the CDR3 is 16 residues. The DNA for the CDR3 is TGCGCCAGCAGCTTGAGGGGGCAGGGCACTGGAAACACCATATATTTT. Translated, it gives CASSLRGQGTGNTIYF.